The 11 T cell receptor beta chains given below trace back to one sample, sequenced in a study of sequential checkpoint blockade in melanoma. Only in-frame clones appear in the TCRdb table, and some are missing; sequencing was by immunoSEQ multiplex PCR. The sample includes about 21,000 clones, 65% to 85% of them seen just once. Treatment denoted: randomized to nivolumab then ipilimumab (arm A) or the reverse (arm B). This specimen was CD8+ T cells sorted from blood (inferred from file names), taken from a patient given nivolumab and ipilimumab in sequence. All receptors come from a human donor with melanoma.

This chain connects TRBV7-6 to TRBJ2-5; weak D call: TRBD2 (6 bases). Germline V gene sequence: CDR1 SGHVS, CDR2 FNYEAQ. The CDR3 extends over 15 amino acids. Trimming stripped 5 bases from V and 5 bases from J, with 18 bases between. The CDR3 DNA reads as TGTGCCAGCAGCGATCCGTCCGTGGAGGGGGAGACCCAGTACTTC. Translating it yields CASSDPSVEGETQYF.

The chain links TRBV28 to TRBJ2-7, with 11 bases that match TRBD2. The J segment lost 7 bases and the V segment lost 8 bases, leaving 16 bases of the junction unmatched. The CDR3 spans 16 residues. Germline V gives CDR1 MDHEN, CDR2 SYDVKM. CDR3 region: CASSFPHSGGAREQYF. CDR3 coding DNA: TGTGCCAGCTCCTTCCCTCATAGCGGGGGGGCCCGGGAGCAGTACTTC.

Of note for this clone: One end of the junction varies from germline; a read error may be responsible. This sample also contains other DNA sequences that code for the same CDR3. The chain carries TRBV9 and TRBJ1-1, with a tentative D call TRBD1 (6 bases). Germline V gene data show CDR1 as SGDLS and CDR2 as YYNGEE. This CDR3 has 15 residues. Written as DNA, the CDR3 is TGTGCCAGCAGCTTAGAGGGGGACCTGAACACTGAAGCCTTCTTT. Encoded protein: CASSLEGDLNTEAFF.

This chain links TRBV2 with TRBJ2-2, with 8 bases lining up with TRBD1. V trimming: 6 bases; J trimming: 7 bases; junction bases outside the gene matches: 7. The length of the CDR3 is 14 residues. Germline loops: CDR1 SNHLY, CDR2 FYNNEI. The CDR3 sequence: CASSGQGGYGELFF. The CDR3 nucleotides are TGTGCCAGCAGCGGACAGGGTGGTTACGGGGAGCTGTTTTTT.

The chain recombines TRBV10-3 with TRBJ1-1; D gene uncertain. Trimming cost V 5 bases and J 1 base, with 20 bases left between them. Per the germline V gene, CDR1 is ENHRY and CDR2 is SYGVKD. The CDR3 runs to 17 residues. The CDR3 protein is CAISSRGADTRNTEAFF. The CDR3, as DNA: TGTGCCATCAGTAGCCGGGGAGCGGATACACGGAACACTGAAGCTTTCTTT.

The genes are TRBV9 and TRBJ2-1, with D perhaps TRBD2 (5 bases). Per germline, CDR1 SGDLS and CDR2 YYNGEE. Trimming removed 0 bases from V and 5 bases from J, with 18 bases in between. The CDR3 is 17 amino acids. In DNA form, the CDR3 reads TGTGCCAGCAGCGTAGTTCCCCACGGGATTCTGAACAATGAGCAGTTCTTC. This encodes CASSVVPHGILNNEQFF. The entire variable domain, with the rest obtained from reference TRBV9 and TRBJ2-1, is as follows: DSGVTQTPKHLITATGQRVTLRCSPRSGDLSVYWYQQSLDQGLQFLIQYYNGEERAKGNILERFSAQQFPDLHSELNLSSLELGDSALYFCASSVVPHGILNNEQFFGPGTRLTVL.

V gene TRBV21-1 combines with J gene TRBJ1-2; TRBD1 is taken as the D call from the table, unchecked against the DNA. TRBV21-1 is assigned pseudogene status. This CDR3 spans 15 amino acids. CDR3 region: CASSESRDRGDGYTF. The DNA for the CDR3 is TGTGCCAGCAGCGAGTCCCGGGACAGGGGCGATGGCTACACCTTC.

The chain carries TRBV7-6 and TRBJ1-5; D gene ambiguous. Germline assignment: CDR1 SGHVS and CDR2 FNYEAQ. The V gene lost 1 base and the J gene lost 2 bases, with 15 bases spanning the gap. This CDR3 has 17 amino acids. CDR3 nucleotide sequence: TGTGCCAGCAGCTTAGGGCCAGCCGGCCGGGGCAATCAGCCCCAGCATTTT. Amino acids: CASSLGPAGRGNQPQHF. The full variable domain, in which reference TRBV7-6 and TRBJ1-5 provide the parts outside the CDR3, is GAGVSQSPRYKVTKRGQDVALRCDPISGHVSLYWYRQALGQGPEFLTYFNYEAQQDKSGLPNDRFSAERPEGSISTLTIQRTEQRDSAMYRCASSLGPAGRGNQPQHFGDGTRLSIL.

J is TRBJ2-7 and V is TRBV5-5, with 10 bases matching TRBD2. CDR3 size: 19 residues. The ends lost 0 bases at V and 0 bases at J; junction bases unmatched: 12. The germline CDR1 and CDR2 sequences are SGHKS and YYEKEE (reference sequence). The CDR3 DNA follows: TGTGCCAGCAGCTTGGAAGGTCTAGCGGGAGAGGGGGCCTCCTACGAGCAGTACTTC. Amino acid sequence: CASSLEGLAGEGASYEQYF.

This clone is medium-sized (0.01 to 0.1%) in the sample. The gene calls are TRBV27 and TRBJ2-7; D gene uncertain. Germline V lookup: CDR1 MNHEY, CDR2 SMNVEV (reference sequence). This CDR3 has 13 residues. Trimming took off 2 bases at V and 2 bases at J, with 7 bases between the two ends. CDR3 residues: CASSLGPPYEQYF. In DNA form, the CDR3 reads TGTGCCAGCAGTTTAGGGCCCCCCTACGAGCAGTACTTC.

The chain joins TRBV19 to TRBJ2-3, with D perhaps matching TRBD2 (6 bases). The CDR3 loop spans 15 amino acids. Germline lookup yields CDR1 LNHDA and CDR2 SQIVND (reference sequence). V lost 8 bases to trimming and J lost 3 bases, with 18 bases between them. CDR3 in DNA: TGTGCCAGTGCGGGAACGACATGGGGGACAGATACGCAGTATTTT. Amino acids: CASAGTTWGTDTQYF.